This T cell receptor beta chain was captured by sequencing in a study of early stage breast cancer tumors. Background on the study: ER+/PR+/HER2- status applied to about 70% of the 16 invasive breast tumors. Study results and caveats: Commonly generated sequences made up most enriched TCRB sequences shared between patients.

Using immunoSEQ multiplex PCR, the repertoire was profiled, and TCRdb retains in-frame clones only, with some absent. This sample has some 25,000 clones; roughly 67% occur once, and the top ten carry about 9.9%. A remark on this clone: What it recognizes is unknown. At one boundary the junction diverges from the germline segment, which might be a read error.

Germline lookup yields CDR1 PRHDT and CDR2 FYEKMQ (reference sequence). The CDR3 consists of 16 residues. The sample taken for sequencing was breast tumor tissue. This sequence was found in a person between 55 and 70 years old with breast cancer. The chain uses TRBV13 and TRBJ2-4, with D possibly being TRBD1 (5 bases). CDR3 DNA sequence: TGTGCCAGCAGCTTAGCACAGGAACATTTGGCCAGAGTTCTTGACTTC. Translating it yields CASSLAQEHLARVLDF.